The text below deals with one T cell receptor (beta chain). These data are taken from a study of blood T cell repertoires in COVID-19. Study processing details: Amplification of reference gene primers provided the estimated nucleated cell counts. The repertoire was sequenced with immunoSEQ multiplex PCR; TCRdb's copy has only in-frame clones and lacks some. V and J calls plus clone size are reproduced from that table; the DNA served to infer D and trimming. Seen here are over 250,000 clones, roughly 87% observed once, and the top ten hold approximately 1%. The germline gives CDR1 LNHDA, CDR2 SQIVND (reference sequence). Trimming pared 6 bases from V and 10 bases from J, leaving 19 bases between. The CDR3 spans 15 residues.

Specimen: PBMCs or T cells enriched from blood (not recorded which). The chain employs TRBV19 and TRBJ1-6; D possibly corresponds to TRBD1 (6 bases). This TCR was sampled from a woman in her twenties or thirties who had recovered from COVID-19. The CDR3 loop is CASSVQGNPESPLHF. CDR3 DNA: TGTGCCAGTAGCGTACAGGGAAACCCAGAATCACCCCTCCACTTT.